This TCR beta chain was documented in a study of blood T cell repertoires in COVID-19. In the source study's methods: From reference gene primer amplification, estimates of nucleated cell counts were derived. Some clones are missing from TCRdb's copy, which holds only in-frame ones; the method was immunoSEQ multiplex PCR. V and J calls and clone size are copied from that table; D and trimming were computed from the DNA. The profile shows around 240,000 clones, over 80% of them singletons. Across fewer than 25 US areas, participants ranged in age from roughly 18 to 95 years. A COVID-19 case had been met by exposed participants during the 2 weeks before study entry. The specimen sequenced was PBMCs or T cells enriched from blood (not recorded which). This clonotype originated in a man aged 45-65 years who had been exposed to COVID-19.

Here the CDR3 reads CASVEGAYGNQPQHF. The CDR3 nucleotides are TGTGCCAGCGTCGAGGGGGCTTACGGCAATCAGCCCCAGCATTTT. The gene calls are TRBV28 and TRBJ1-5, with TRBD1 identical over 7 bases. The CDR3 covers 15 residues. Trimming cost V 8 bases and J 2 bases; bases outside gene matches: 9. CDR1 and CDR2 from the germline V gene are MDHEN and SYDVKM.